This record concerns one TCR beta chain sequence. Its antigen remains unknown. The sample originates from a study of T cell responses to AZD1222 COVID-19 vaccine. Sequenced by immunoSEQ multiplex PCR; TCRdb stores in-frame clones only, minus some. The sample has 150,000 to 200,000 clones, around 92% seen once. This CDR3 region has 14 residues. V was pared by 2 bases and J by 6 bases, with 13 bases between. Germline assignment: CDR1 SGHAT and CDR2 FQNNGV. Study observations and caveats: Breadth and depth of Spike-specific TCRs rose after two AZD1222 doses. Repertoire sampling occurred only after the peak T cell response.

The chain couples TRBV11-2 to TRBJ1-1; unclear D gene. The starting material was peripheral blood, obtained on day 0 of AZD1222 vaccination. This clonotype was sampled from an adult in good health. For the CDR3, the DNA is TGTGCCAGCAGCTTAATATCGGAGGGCCCTGAAGCTTTCTTT. Protein sequence: CASSLISEGPEAFF.